Presented here are 8 T cell receptor beta chains from one specimen sequenced in a study of blood T cell repertoires in COVID-19. Some clones are missing from TCRdb's copy, which holds only in-frame ones; the method was immunoSEQ multiplex PCR. The profile shows hundreds of thousands of clones, around four fifths of them singletons. Sequencing input: peripheral blood. These receptors originate from a woman between 45 and 65 years old with acute or convalescent COVID-19.

The chain combines TRBV27 with TRBJ2-7; D is uncertain. The CDR3 has 16 amino acids. V lost 6 bases and J 3 bases, leaving 21 bases between the germline ends. The germline gives CDR1 MNHEY, CDR2 SMNVEV (reference sequence). In nucleotides, the CDR3 is TGTGCCAGCAGCTATGGCGCGGCCCTACGGGTCTACGAGCAGTACTTC. Its translation is CASSYGAALRVYEQYF.

The rearrangement uses TRBV11-2 and TRBJ2-7, with 10 nucleotides matching TRBD2. V gave up 5 bases and J gave up 2 bases; unmatched junction bases: 3. Germline assignment: CDR1 SGHAT and CDR2 FQNNGV. The CDR3 contains 14 residues. CDR3 region: CASSLLAGAYEQYF. DNA for the CDR3: TGTGCCAGCAGCCTTCTAGCGGGAGCCTACGAGCAGTACTTC.

V gene TRBV19 combines with J gene TRBJ2-3; perhaps TRBD2 as D (6 bases). V was pared by 7 bases and J by 0 bases, with 14 bases between. The CDR3 is 15 amino acids. Germline lookup yields CDR1 LNHDA and CDR2 SQIVND (reference sequence). CDR3 bases: TGTGCCAGTACCTTTAGCGGAACTAGCACAGATACGCAGTATTTT. Protein: CASTFSGTSTDTQYF. The whole variable domain, remainder taken from reference TRBV19 and TRBJ2-3, is DGGITQSPKYLFRKEGQNVTLSCEQNLNHDAMYWYRQDPGQGLRLIYYSQIVNDFQKGDIAEGYSVSREKKESFPLTVTSAQKNPTAFYLCASTFSGTSTDTQYFGPGTRLTVL.

This clone was counted once. V gene TRBV7-3 combines with J gene TRBJ1-1; unclear D gene. V gave up 4 bases and J gave up 3 bases, with 12 bases separating them. Per the germline V gene, CDR1 is SGHTA and CDR2 is FQGTGA. The CDR3 totals 14 residues. The CDR3 protein is CASSSTGVDTEAFF. Here the CDR3 DNA reads TGTGCCAGCAGCTCCACCGGGGTGGACACTGAAGCTTTCTTT.

This clone was seen a single time. The DNA for the CDR3 is TGTGCCACCGATGCAGGGGGTGACGAGCAGTACTTC. Protein: CATDAGGDEQYF. V and J are TRBV6-5 and TRBJ2-7; 7 bases fit TRBD1. Germline V gives CDR1 MNHEY, CDR2 SVGAGI. J was trimmed by 5 bases and V by 10 bases; bases with no gene match: 8. The CDR3 has 12 amino acids.

The chain carries TRBV9 and TRBJ1-1; possible D gene TRBD1, 5 bases. This CDR3 region has 14 residues. Germline CDR1 is SGDLS and CDR2 is YYNGEE. Trimming removed 3 bases from V and 0 bases from J, with 9 bases in between. CDR3 residues: CASSERGMNTEAFF. The CDR3 nucleotides read TGTGCCAGCAGCGAAAGGGGAATGAACACTGAAGCTTTCTTT.

This clone was recorded only once. This chain links TRBV7-9 with TRBJ2-2; D might be TRBD1 (5 bases). The V and J ends lost 6 bases and 4 bases respectively, with 12 bases between them. Germline lookup yields CDR1 SEHNR and CDR2 FQNEAQ (reference sequence). The CDR3 runs 14 residues. CDR3 bases: TGTGCCAGCAGTTTGGGCAGGGTCACCGGGGAGCTGTTTTTT. This translates into CASSLGRVTGELFF.

This clone was detected once. This sequence joins TRBV19 and TRBJ2-7, with 8 positions matching TRBD1. Germline V gene data show CDR1 as LNHDA and CDR2 as SQIVND (reference sequence). The CDR3 covers 15 residues. The ends lost 5 bases at V and 5 bases at J; junction bases unmatched: 11. The CDR3 nucleotides are TGTGCCAGTAGTCGAACCCAGGGGGCGCGCCACGAGCAGTACTTC. This sequence encodes CASSRTQGARHEQYF.